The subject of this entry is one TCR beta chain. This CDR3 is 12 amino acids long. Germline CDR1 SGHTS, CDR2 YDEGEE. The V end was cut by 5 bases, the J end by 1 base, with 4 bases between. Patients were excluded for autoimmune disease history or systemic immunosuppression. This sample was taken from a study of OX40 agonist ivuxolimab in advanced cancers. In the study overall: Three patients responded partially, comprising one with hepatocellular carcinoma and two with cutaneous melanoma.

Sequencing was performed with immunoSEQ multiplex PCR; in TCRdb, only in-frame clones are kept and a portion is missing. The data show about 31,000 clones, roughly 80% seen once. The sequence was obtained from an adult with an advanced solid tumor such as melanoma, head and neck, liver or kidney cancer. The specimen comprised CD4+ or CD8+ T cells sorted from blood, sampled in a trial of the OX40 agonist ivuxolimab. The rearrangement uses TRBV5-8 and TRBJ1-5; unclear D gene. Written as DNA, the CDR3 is TGTGCCAGCAGGGCCAGCAATCAGCCCCAGCATTTT. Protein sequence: CASRASNQPQHF.